Presented here are 16 T cell receptor beta chains from one specimen sequenced in a study of T cell repertoires in cytomegalovirus infection. TCRdb analysed the reads with MiXCR anew, one entry per CDR3 protein. In the table there are about a million distinct CDR3 sequences, roughly 30% of which are singletons. These TCRs' antigens remain unknown. Here the sequenced sample was cultured CD8+ T cells from PBMCs, taken from culture after CMV antigen stimulation. The source of these receptors is a human donor in good health (CMV status not recorded). Some clones in this sample may be carry-over from other donors' samples.

The chain is built from TRBV28 and TRBJ2-5; D could derive from TRBD1 or TRBD2 (5 bases each). Germline V CDR1 and CDR2: MDHEN, SYDVKM. The ends were cut back, 6 bases at V and 2 bases at J, with 22 bases in the middle. This CDR3 comprises 17 residues. The CDR3 DNA reads as TGTGCCAGCAGATTTCGGGACGAAGTACTCCCACAAGAGACCCAGTACTTC. Translating it yields CASRFRDEVLPQETQYF.

This clonotype was seen only a few times. The chain joins TRBV5-4 to TRBJ2-7, with 11 nucleotides matching TRBD2. The germline V gene has CDR1 SGHNT and CDR2 YYREEE (reference sequence). Trimming cost V 3 bases and J 3 bases; bases outside gene matches: 2. CDR3 size: 14 residues. The CDR3 sequence is CASSSTSGVYEQYF. Written as DNA, the CDR3 is TGTGCCAGCAGCTCGACTAGCGGGGTCTACGAGCAGTACTTC.

This chain links TRBV12-3 or TRBV12-4 with TRBJ2-2; unclear D gene. The CDR3 is 14 amino acids. Trimming shortened V by 4 bases and J by 6 bases, and 12 bases separated the two germline ends. This CDR3 reads CASSWVGFAGELFF. The CDR3, as DNA: TGTGCCAGCAGTTGGGTGGGGTTCGCCGGGGAGCTGTTTTTT.

The chain joins TRBV12-3 or TRBV12-4 to TRBJ1-1, with 8 bases identical to TRBD1. This CDR3 is 14 amino acids long. The V gene end was trimmed by 2 bases and the J gene end by 6 bases; junction bases not matched to a gene: 5. The CDR3 bases are TGTGCCAGCAGTTTACAGGGGGCTGGGGCTGAAGCTTTCTTT. It is translated as CASSLQGAGAEAFF.

The chain links TRBV7-2 to TRBJ2-3; TRBD2 agrees at 7 bases. CDR1 and CDR2 (germline): SGHTA, FQGNSA. This CDR3 region has 14 residues. The V gene end was trimmed by 1 base and the J gene end by 6 bases; junction bases not matched to a gene: 4. CDR3 DNA: TGTGCCAGCAGCTTAGAGACTAGCTCCGATACGCAGTATTTT. Amino acid sequence: CASSLETSSDTQYF.

In its sample, this clonotype was seen many times. The chain has TRBV7-2 and TRBJ2-3; 9 positions agree with TRBD2. Germline lookup yields CDR1 SGHTA and CDR2 FQGNSA. CDR3 length: 19 residues. The V segment lost 1 base and the J segment 2 bases; nucleotides outside the gene matches: 13. CDR3 bases: TGTGCCAGCAGCTTAGTAATCCCGGTAGCGGGGGCGACCACAGATACGCAGTATTTT. Amino acids: CASSLVIPVAGATTDTQYF.

A few counts support this clonotype. V and J are TRBV6-6 and TRBJ1-4, with D maybe TRBD1 (6 bases). Germline V gives CDR1 MNHNY, CDR2 SVGAGI (reference sequence). Trimming took off 7 bases at V and 2 bases at J, with 11 bases between the two ends. CDR3 length equals 14 residues. As DNA, the CDR3 is TGTGCCAGCACCTGGACAGCTACTAATGAAAAACTGTTTTTT. Protein: CASTWTATNEKLFF.

This chain uses TRBV6-1 with TRBJ2-3; D uncertain. The germline gives CDR1 MNHNS, CDR2 SASEGT. This CDR3 comprises 15 residues. V lost 4 bases and J lost 0, with 11 bases in between. The CDR3 loop reads CASSGVGTSTDTQYF. The CDR3, as DNA: TGTGCCAGCAGTGGGGTAGGCACTAGCACAGATACGCAGTATTTT.

This clonotype has just a few counts. CDR3 sequence reads: CASSDWTARNTIYF. The CDR3 bases are TGTGCCAGCAGTGATTGGACAGCCAGAAACACCATATATTTT. The chain carries TRBV6-1 and TRBJ1-3, with D perhaps matching TRBD1 (6 bases). The ends were cut back, 3 bases at V and 5 bases at J, with 11 bases in the middle. Germline V gives CDR1 MNHNS, CDR2 SASEGT. The length of the CDR3 is 14 residues.

The count of this clonotype is one. The chain has TRBV7-9 and TRBJ2-1; tentatively, D is TRBD1 (6 bases). The CDR3 spans 14 residues. CDR1 and CDR2 from the germline V gene are SEHNR and FQNEAQ (reference sequence). Trimming took 7 bases from V and 2 from J, leaving 12 bases between them. Here the CDR3 DNA reads TGTGCCAGCAACCTGGGGGCTACCTACAATGAGCAGTTCTTC. Encoded protein: CASNLGATYNEQFF.

On this clonotype: The final CDR3 position lacks the conserved phenylalanine or tryptophan, pointing to a likely read error. This chain connects TRBV6-8 to TRBJ2-1, with 7 positions matching TRBD2. Unmatched junction bases numbered 2, after V lost 0 bases and J lost 0 bases. The germline gives CDR1 MNHGY, CDR2 SAAAGT. The CDR3 has 16 amino acids. Written as DNA, the CDR3 is TGTGCCAGCAGTTACTCAGAGCGGGGCTCCTACAATGAGCAGTTCTCC. As protein: CASSYSERGSYNEQFS.

The chain recombines TRBV19 with TRBJ2-1; D is uncertain. The germline CDR1 and CDR2 sequences are LNHDA and SQIVND (reference sequence). V was shortened by 4 bases and J by 0 bases, with 10 bases between the two germline ends. This CDR3 comprises 15 residues. The DNA of the CDR3 is TGTGCCAGTAGTACCATGACGGACTCCTACAATGAGCAGTTCTTC. As protein: CASSTMTDSYNEQFF.

The chain is built from TRBV11-1 and TRBJ2-3, with D perhaps TRBD2 (5 bases). Trimming pared 3 bases from V and 2 bases from J, leaving 12 bases between. The CDR3 is 15 amino acids. Germline CDR1 reads SGHAT; CDR2 reads FQDESV (reference sequence). The CDR3 sequence is CASSLPSGYTDTQYF. The CDR3 bases are TGTGCCAGCAGCTTGCCGAGCGGCTACACAGATACGCAGTATTTT. Full variable domain (missing parts from reference TRBV11-1 and TRBJ2-3): EAEVAQSPRYKITEKSQAVAFWCDPISGHATLYWYRQILGQGPELLVQFQDESVVDDSQLPKDRFSAERLKGVDSTLKIQPAELGDSAMYLCASSLPSGYTDTQYFGPGTRLTVL.

The chain carries TRBV5-4 and TRBJ2-3, with D possibly being TRBD1 (6 bases). Germline V CDR1 and CDR2: SGHNT, YYREEE (reference sequence). The V and J ends lost 3 bases and 0 bases respectively, with 14 bases between them. This CDR3 spans 16 amino acids. CDR3 sequence (DNA): TGTGCCAGCAGCTCAGGACAGTCTACTAGCACAGATACGCAGTATTTT. Translating gives CASSSGQSTSTDTQYF.

This clonotype has a handful of counts. The chain couples TRBV6-6 to TRBJ2-3; D perhaps matches TRBD2 (6 bases). V was pared by 3 bases and J by 2 bases, with 9 bases between. The CDR3 spans 14 residues. Germline loops: CDR1 MNHNY, CDR2 SVGAGI (reference sequence). In nucleotides, the CDR3 is TGTGCCAGCAGTTATGCGGGGATCACAGATACGCAGTATTTT. Translated: CASSYAGITDTQYF.

The rearrangement joins TRBV7-6 to TRBJ2-1; TRBD1 matches at 7 bases. The CDR3 is 17 residues long. Trimming took 4 bases from V and 1 from J; bases not matched to a gene: 10. Looked up from germline, CDR1 is SGHVS and CDR2 is FNYEAQ. The CDR3 loop reads CASSSDTRDSSYNEQFF. The CDR3 DNA is TGTGCCAGCAGCTCGGACACCCGGGACAGTTCCTACAATGAGCAGTTCTTC.